This T cell receptor (beta chain) stems from a study of T cell repertoires in cytomegalovirus infection. Study as a whole: Through public TCR beta signatures, both CMV infection and matching HLA type were indicated. General study points: Cumulative public TCR beta family frequency identified carriers of CMV plus the relevant HLA. HLA-C-restricted CMV-specific TCR beta clonotypes prevailed in the ex vivo response.

From the reads, TCRdb called clonotypes with MiXCR, one entry per CDR3 protein. Among roughly 500,000 distinct CDR3 sequences, about 33% were seen once, and the ten largest hold roughly a sixth. Trimming cost V 2 bases and J 5 bases; bases outside gene matches: 3. In germline, CDR1 is SGHVS, CDR2 FNYEAQ. The CDR3 runs 13 residues. This clonotype was counted between two and nine times. Its target is unknown. Sequenced here: cultured PBMCs, sampled from culture after CMV antigen stimulation. The J gene is TRBJ2-7, the V gene TRBV7-6, with TRBD1 identical over 7 bases. The sequence was collected from a human donor in good health (CMV status not recorded). Some clones in this sample may be carry-over from other donors' samples. CDR3 sequence reads: CASSLTGENEQYF. The CDR3, as DNA: TGTGCCAGCAGCTTAACAGGGGAGAACGAGCAGTACTTC.